These 29 T cell receptor beta chains came from one sample sequenced in a study of response to subunit inactivated influenza vaccine. TCRdb reprocessed the RT-PCR reads with MiXCR, giving one entry per CDR3 protein. The sample records about 540,000 distinct CDR3 sequences, approximately 22% being singletons. The same sample was also used in a study of T cells expressing NK-cell markers. From that paper: Generation of TCR beta cDNA was performed by 5'RACE template switching incorporating UMIs.

The sequenced sample was CD4+ T cells sorted from PBMCs, obtained 11 to 12 days after vaccination. The receptors stem from a man between 45 and 60 years old who received an inactivated influenza vaccine.

The sample holds a few counts of this clonotype. The chain recombines TRBV6-1 with TRBJ1-1, with D tentatively TRBD1 (6 bases). The germline V gene encodes CDR1 MNHNS and CDR2 SASEGT. V was clipped by 10 bases and J by 0 bases, with 12 bases between them. The CDR3 is 13 residues long. The CDR3 region has the DNA TGTGCCACCCGGGGGCTCCTGAACACTGAAGCTTTCTTT. This gives the protein CATRGLLNTEAFF.

This chain's CDR3 is CSARAGTETRPQYF. The CDR3, as DNA: TGCAGTGCTAGGGCCGGGACAGAAACAAGACCCCAGTACTTC. V gene TRBV20-1 combines with J gene TRBJ2-5; TRBD1 agrees at 7 bases. V lost 3 bases and J lost 9; bases outside the gene matches: 13. This CDR3 region has 14 residues. Germline V lookup: CDR1 DFQATT, CDR2 SNEGSKA (reference sequence).

The chain links TRBV14 to TRBJ2-3; maybe TRBD1 (5 bases). The V end lost 1 base, the J end lost 10 bases, and 6 bases lay between the germline ends. Per the germline V gene, CDR1 is SGHDN and CDR2 is FVKESK. The CDR3 has 11 residues. The CDR3, as DNA: TGTGCCAGCAGCCAAGCAGGGCCGCAGTATTTT. This translates into CASSQAGPQYF. Combining the CDR3 with reference TRBV14 and TRBJ2-3 gives the whole variable domain EAGVTQFPSHSVIEKGQTVTLRCDPISGHDNLYWYRRVMGKEIKFLLHFVKESKQDESGMPNNRFLAERTGGTYSTLKVQPAELEDSGVYFCASSQAGPQYFGPGTRLTVL.

The chain uses TRBV20-1 and TRBJ2-7; 7 nucleotides align to TRBD2. The germline CDR1 and CDR2 sequences are DFQATT and SNEGSKA (reference sequence). The V and J ends lost 6 bases and 4 bases, in that order; junction bases with no gene match: 3. The CDR3 covers 11 residues. DNA of the CDR3: TGCAGTGCGAGCGGGACTTACGAGCAGTACTTC. Encoded protein: CSASGTYEQYF.

This clonotype was found a few times. V is TRBV10-3 and J is TRBJ2-2; 16 positions match TRBD2. Trimming removed 6 bases from V and 5 bases from J; junction bases left unmatched: 3. The germline gives CDR1 ENHRY, CDR2 SYGVKD. CDR3 size: 16 residues. This chain's CDR3 is CAIRPGLAGGTGELFF. CDR3 nucleotides: TGTGCCATCAGGCCGGGACTAGCGGGAGGGACCGGGGAGCTGTTTTTT.

V gene TRBV20-1 combines with J gene TRBJ2-1; TRBD2 matches 11 bases. Germline V gives CDR1 DFQATT, CDR2 SNEGSKA (reference sequence). This CDR3 is built from 14 residues. Germline trimming cut 5 bases from V and 8 bases from J; bases unmatched to any gene: 8. The CDR3 loop is CSARTSLAGDEQFF. The DNA of the CDR3 is TGCAGTGCTCGAACATCACTAGCGGGAGATGAGCAGTTCTTC.

The chain couples TRBV7-3 to TRBJ2-7; 9 nucleotides match TRBD1. Trimming removed 8 bases from V and 7 bases from J; junction bases left unmatched: 12. The germline V gene encodes CDR1 SGHTA and CDR2 FQGTGA. CDR3 length equals 14 residues. CDR3 DNA sequence: TGTGCCAGCGCCGTAGGGACAGGGTCCGGAGAGCAGTACTTC. It codes for CASAVGTGSGEQYF.

This clonotype was recorded a few times. The chain employs TRBV7-9 and TRBJ2-5; 8 bases line up with TRBD1. The CDR3 is 16 residues long. V shed 5 bases and J 1 base; nucleotides not matched to a gene: 9. CDR1 is SEHNR and CDR2 is FQNEAQ in the germline V gene (reference sequence). The CDR3 DNA follows: TGTGCCAGCAGCCGCCACCGGGACAGGCTCCAAGAGACCCAGTACTTC. Encoded protein: CASSRHRDRLQETQYF.

The V call is TRBV4-2, the J call TRBJ2-3; D is uncertain. Trimming took 0 bases from V and 2 from J, leaving 12 bases between them. Germline CDR1 and CDR2: LGHNA and YNFKEQ. CDR3 size: 16 residues. The CDR3 bases are TGTGCCAGCAGCCAAGATTCGGGCAGACCCACAGATACGCAGTATTTT. Encoded protein: CASSQDSGRPTDTQYF.

The genes are TRBV4-2 and TRBJ1-5, with TRBD1 matching over 9 bases. Germline-derived CDR1 and CDR2 are LGHNA and YNFKEQ. The CDR3 consists of 15 residues. Trimming took 0 bases from V and 5 from J; bases not matched to a gene: 2. The CDR3 sequence is CASSQEGQGYQPQHF. DNA for the CDR3: TGTGCCAGCAGCCAAGAGGGACAGGGATATCAGCCCCAGCATTTT.

Concerning this clonotype: Lacking the conserved final phenylalanine or tryptophan, this CDR3 likely reflects a read error. The chain employs TRBV3-1 and TRBJ2-7; no firm D call. Trimming removed 1 base at V and 6 bases at J, with 7 bases between. The CDR3 totals 12 residues. From germline, CDR1 is LGHDT and CDR2 YNNKEL (reference sequence). Written as DNA, the CDR3 is TGTGCCAGCAGCCAAGGAGTAGTCGAGCAGTACTTG. Amino acid sequence: CASSQGVVEQYL.

CDR3 residues: CASSHFAAPLHF. The CDR3 DNA follows: TGTGCCAGCAGCCATTTTGCGGCACCCCTCCACTTT. This chain uses TRBV6-6 with TRBJ1-6; D uncertain. Germline V CDR1 and CDR2: MNHNY, SVGAGI (reference sequence). V lost 6 bases and J 11 bases, leaving 11 bases between the germline ends. CDR3 length equals 12 residues.

This clonotype was found a few times. J is TRBJ2-1 and V is TRBV7-9; D not resolved. This CDR3 is 12 amino acids long. Germline CDR1 and CDR2: SEHNR and FQNEAQ (reference sequence). Trimming took 5 bases from V and 5 from J, leaving 7 bases between them. The CDR3 nucleotides are TGTGCCAGCAGCCCCGTGAACAATGAGCAGTTCTTC. It yields the protein CASSPVNNEQFF.

This clonotype has only a few counts. A read error may account for a junction end that differs from germline. This CDR3 is CASSLMGGPIF. The CDR3 DNA is TGTGCCAGCAGCTTAATGGGTGGCCCTATCTTC. J is TRBJ2-1 and V is TRBV7-9; D gene unclear. The CDR3 is 11 amino acids. Germline V gene lookup returns CDR1 SEHNR and CDR2 FQNEAQ (reference sequence).

This chain uses TRBV5-4 with TRBJ2-2, with D possibly being TRBD1 (6 bases). The germline V gene encodes CDR1 SGHNT and CDR2 YYREEE (reference sequence). V lost 5 bases to trimming and J lost 4 bases, with 15 bases between them. The length of the CDR3 is 15 residues. The CDR3 nucleotides read TGTGCCAGCAGATTTATGGGACAACCCACCGGGGAGCTGTTTTTT. Encoded protein: CASRFMGQPTGELFF.

This clonotype was seen a handful of times. The genes are TRBV20-1 and TRBJ2-1; the D is unclear. Trimming took off 5 bases at V and 4 bases at J, with 12 bases between the two ends. CDR1 and CDR2 (germline): DFQATT, SNEGSKA (reference sequence). The CDR3 has 13 amino acids. The chain's CDR3 is CSALGQAYNEQFF. The CDR3, as DNA: TGCAGTGCTCTCGGGCAGGCATACAATGAGCAGTTCTTC.

The J gene is TRBJ1-5, the V gene TRBV20-1; 9 positions match TRBD1. Germline V CDR1 and CDR2: DFQATT, SNEGSKA (reference sequence). This CDR3 has 16 residues. V lost 1 base to trimming and J lost 4 bases; unmatched junction nucleotides: 8. The CDR3 DNA reads TGCAGTGCTAGAGCTCCGACAGGGGGTGGGAATCAGCCCCAGCATTTT. It translates to CSARAPTGGGNQPQHF.

V and J are TRBV6-1 and TRBJ1-1; TRBD1 matches at 7 bases. The V gene end was trimmed by 7 bases and the J gene end by 11 bases; junction bases not matched to a gene: 16. The germline V gene has CDR1 MNHNS and CDR2 SASEGT. The CDR3 runs 14 residues. CDR3 nucleotides: TGTGCCAGCACCCTCACGACAGGGAATCTTTTGGCTTTCTTT. This encodes CASTLTTGNLLAFF.

The chain employs TRBV20-1 and TRBJ2-3, with no clear D. Germline V gives CDR1 DFQATT, CDR2 SNEGSKA (reference sequence). This CDR3 has 12 residues. The germline V and J ends were trimmed by 3 bases and 6 bases, with 10 bases remaining between them. The CDR3 loop is CSASPRVDTQYF. CDR3 coding DNA: TGCAGTGCTAGTCCCCGGGTGGATACGCAGTATTTT.

This clonotype was counted only a few times. The CDR3 coding sequence is TGTGCCAGCAGCCCTCAGCGGGGGCTCACAGATACGCAGTATTTT. Translated: CASSPQRGLTDTQYF. V is TRBV7-2 and J is TRBJ2-3; 8 bases fit TRBD2. Looked up from germline, CDR1 is SGHTA and CDR2 is FQGNSA. J was trimmed by 2 bases and V by 5 bases; bases with no gene match: 6. CDR3 length: 15 residues.

This chain joins TRBV10-3 and TRBJ1-5; D remains unclear. CDR1 is ENHRY and CDR2 is SYGVKD in the germline V gene. This CDR3 contains 15 residues. V was trimmed by 2 bases and J by 1 base, leaving 9 bases between them. CDR3 sequence: CAISEGFESNQPQHF. The CDR3 bases are TGTGCCATCAGTGAGGGTTTCGAGAGCAATCAGCCCCAGCATTTT.

The V gene is TRBV6-2 or TRBV6-3, the J gene TRBJ2-1, with D perhaps TRBD1 or TRBD2 (5 bases each). Germline V gives CDR1 MNHEY, CDR2 SVGEGT. The CDR3 covers 15 residues. V was pared by 2 bases and J by 5 bases, with 13 bases between. CDR3 loop: CASSYEWGSHNEQFF. Here the CDR3 DNA reads TGTGCCAGCAGTTACGAGTGGGGGAGTCACAATGAGCAGTTCTTC.

The genes are TRBV29-1 and TRBJ2-1; D call uncertain. CDR1 is SQVTM, CDR2 ANQGSEA, per germline. CDR3 length: 13 amino acids. Trimming cost V 3 bases and J 2 bases, with 8 bases left between them. The CDR3 is CSVDGQTYNEQFF. The CDR3, as DNA: TGCAGCGTTGACGGGCAGACCTACAATGAGCAGTTCTTC.

This clonotype was observed a handful of times. This chain connects TRBV20-1 to TRBJ2-3, with TRBD2 identical over 11 bases. CDR1 is DFQATT and CDR2 is SNEGSKA in the germline V gene (reference sequence). The ends lost 5 bases at V and 4 bases at J; junction bases unmatched: 8. This CDR3 has 15 amino acids. The CDR3 loop reads CSAVSGRVRPDTQYF. DNA of the CDR3: TGCAGTGCTGTTAGCGGGAGGGTACGCCCAGATACGCAGTATTTT.

The chain couples TRBV20-1 to TRBJ2-7, with TRBD1 matching over 8 bases. Looked up from germline, CDR1 is DFQATT and CDR2 is SNEGSKA (reference sequence). This CDR3 is 16 amino acids long. J lost 7 bases, V lost 0 bases, and 14 bases had no gene match. The CDR3 spells CSARDTDLGQGGEQYF. The CDR3 nucleotides read TGCAGTGCTAGAGACACCGACCTTGGACAGGGCGGGGAGCAGTACTTC.

This clonotype came up a few times. V usage is TRBV11-2 and J usage is TRBJ2-7, with 8 bases matching TRBD1. CDR3 length: 15 amino acids. From germline, CDR1 is SGHAT and CDR2 FQNNGV. Unmatched junction bases numbered 4, after V lost 1 base and J lost 2 bases. CDR3 sequence: CASSLVATGAYEQYF. CDR3 DNA: TGTGCCAGCAGCTTAGTGGCGACAGGGGCCTACGAGCAGTACTTC.

A remark on this clonotype: One base away lies a much larger clone, so this may be a sequencing read error. The rearrangement links TRBV5-1 to TRBJ1-1, with D uncertain. This CDR3 has 11 amino acids. The V gene's germline CDR1 is SGHRS and CDR2 YFSETQ. The CDR3: CARSLGREAFF. The CDR3 bases are TGCGCCAGAAGCTTGGGCAGGGAAGCTTTCTTT.

The V call is TRBV10-1, the J call TRBJ2-2; D remains ambiguous. CDR1 is WNHNN and CDR2 is SYGVQD in the germline V gene (reference sequence). The V gene lost 6 bases and the J gene lost 3 bases, with 11 bases spanning the gap. CDR3 length: 14 amino acids. As DNA, the CDR3 is TGCGCCAGCAGGATGGAAGCGTACACCGGGGAGCTGTTTTTT. This codes for CASRMEAYTGELFF.

The J gene is TRBJ1-5, the V gene TRBV14; 8 bases align to TRBD1. The trim removed 4 bases at V and 7 bases at J, leaving 6 bases unmatched. The CDR3 spans 14 residues. Germline assignment: CDR1 SGHDN and CDR2 FVKESK. CDR3 DNA: TGTGCCAGCAGCCCGAGACAGGGGAGGCAGCCCCAGCATTTT. Translation gives CASSPRQGRQPQHF.